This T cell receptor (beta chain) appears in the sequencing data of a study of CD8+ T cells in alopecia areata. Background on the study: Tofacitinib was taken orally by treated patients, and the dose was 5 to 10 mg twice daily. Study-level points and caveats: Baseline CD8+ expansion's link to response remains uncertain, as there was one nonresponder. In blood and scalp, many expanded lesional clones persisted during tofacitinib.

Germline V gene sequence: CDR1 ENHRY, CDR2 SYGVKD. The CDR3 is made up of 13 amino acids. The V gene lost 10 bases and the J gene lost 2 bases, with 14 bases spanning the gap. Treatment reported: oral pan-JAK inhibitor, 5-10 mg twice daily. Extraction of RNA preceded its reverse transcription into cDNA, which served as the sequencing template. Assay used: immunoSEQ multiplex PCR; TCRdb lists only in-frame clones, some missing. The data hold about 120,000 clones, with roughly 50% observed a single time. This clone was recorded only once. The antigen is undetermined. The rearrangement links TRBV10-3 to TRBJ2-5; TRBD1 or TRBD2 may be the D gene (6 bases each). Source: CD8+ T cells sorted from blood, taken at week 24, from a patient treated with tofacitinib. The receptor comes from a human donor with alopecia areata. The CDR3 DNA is TGTGCCAGCGGGGACACCCGACAAGAGACCCAGTACTTC. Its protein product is CASGDTRQETQYF.